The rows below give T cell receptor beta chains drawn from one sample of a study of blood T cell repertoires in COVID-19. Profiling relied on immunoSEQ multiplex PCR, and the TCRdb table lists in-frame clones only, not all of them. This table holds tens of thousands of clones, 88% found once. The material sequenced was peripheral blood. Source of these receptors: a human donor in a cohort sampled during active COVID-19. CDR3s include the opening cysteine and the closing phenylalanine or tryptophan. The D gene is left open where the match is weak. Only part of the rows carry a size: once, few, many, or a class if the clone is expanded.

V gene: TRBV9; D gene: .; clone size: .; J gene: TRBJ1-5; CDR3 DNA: TGTGCCAGCAGCGTAGGGGGGGGGTATCAGCCCCAGCATTTT; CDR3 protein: CASSVGGGYQPQHF
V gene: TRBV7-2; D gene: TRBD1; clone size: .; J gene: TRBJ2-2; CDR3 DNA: TGTGCCAGCAGCCGGGACAGTAACACCGGGGAGCTGTTTTTT; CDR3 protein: CASSRDSNTGELFF
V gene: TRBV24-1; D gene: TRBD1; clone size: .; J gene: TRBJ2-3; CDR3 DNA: TGTGCCACCAGTGGTAATGACAGGGAAGCAGATACGCAGTATTTT; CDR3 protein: CATSGNDREADTQYF
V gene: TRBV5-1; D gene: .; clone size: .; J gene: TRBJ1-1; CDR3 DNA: TGCGCCAGCAGCACGGGACACAGAGGGGCCGACACTGAAGCTTTCTTT; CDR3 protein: CASSTGHRGADTEAFF
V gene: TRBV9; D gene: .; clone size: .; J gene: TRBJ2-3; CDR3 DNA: TGTGCCAGCAGCGTGACAGCCTCCACAGATACGCAGTATTTT; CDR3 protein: CASSVTASTDTQYF
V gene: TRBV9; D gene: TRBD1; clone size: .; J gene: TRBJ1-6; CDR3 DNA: TGTGCCAGCAGCGTGACAGGGGGCGAACCCCTCCACTTT; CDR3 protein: CASSVTGGEPLHF
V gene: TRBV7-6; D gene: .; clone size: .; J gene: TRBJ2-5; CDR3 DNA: TGTGCCAGCAGCGAACGGACCCCAGGAGGGGAGACCCAGTACTTC; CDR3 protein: CASSERTPGGETQYF
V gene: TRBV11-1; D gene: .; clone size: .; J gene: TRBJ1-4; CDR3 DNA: TGTGCCAGCAGCGGTACTACTGGGGAAAAACTGTTTTTT; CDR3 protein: CASSGTTGEKLFF
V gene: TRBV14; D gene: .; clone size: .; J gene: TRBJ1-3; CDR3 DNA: TGTGCCAGCAGCCAAAGTCAGAACACCATATATTTT; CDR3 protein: CASSQSQNTIYF
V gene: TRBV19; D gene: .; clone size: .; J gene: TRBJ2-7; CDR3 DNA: TGTGCCAGTAGTTTACAGGTTCGATCAACCAACGAGCAGTACTTC; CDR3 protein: CASSLQVRSTNEQYF
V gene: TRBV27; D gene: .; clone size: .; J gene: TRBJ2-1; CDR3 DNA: TGTGCCACCGCGCCTTGGACCTCCCTGGAGGGCGAGCAGTTCTTC; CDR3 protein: CATAPWTSLEGEQFF
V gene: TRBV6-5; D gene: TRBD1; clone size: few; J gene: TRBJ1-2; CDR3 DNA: TGTGCCAGCAGTTACACAGGGGGCGGGGATGGCTACACCTTC; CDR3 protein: CASSYTGGGDGYTF
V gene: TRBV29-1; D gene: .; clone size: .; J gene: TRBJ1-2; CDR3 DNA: TGCAGCGTTGAGAGGGGGAGGGGGAACTATGGCTACACCTTC; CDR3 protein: CSVERGRGNYGYTF
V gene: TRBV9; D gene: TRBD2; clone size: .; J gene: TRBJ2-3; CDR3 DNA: TGTGCCAGCAGCGCCACTAGCGGGGGCCGCACAGATACGCAGTATTTT; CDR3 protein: CASSATSGGRTDTQYF
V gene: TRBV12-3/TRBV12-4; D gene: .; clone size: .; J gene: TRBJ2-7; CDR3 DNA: TGTGCCAGCAGGTTTAGGGAGGGGGGCGAGCAGTACTTC; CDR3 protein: CASRFREGGEQYF
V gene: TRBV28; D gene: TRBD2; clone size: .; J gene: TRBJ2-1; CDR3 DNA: TGTGCCAGCAGTTTCAACGGGCGGGGGTACAATGAGCAGTTCTTC; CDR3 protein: CASSFNGRGYNEQFF
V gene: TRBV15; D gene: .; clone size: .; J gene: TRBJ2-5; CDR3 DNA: TGTGCCACCAGCAGGAGGAAGCACCAAGAGACCCAGTACTTC; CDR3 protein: CATSRRKHQETQYF
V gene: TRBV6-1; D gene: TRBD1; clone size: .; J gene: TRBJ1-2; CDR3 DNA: TGTGCCAGCAGTGACCGTACAGGGGTGGGTGGCTACACCTTC; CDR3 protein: CASSDRTGVGGYTF
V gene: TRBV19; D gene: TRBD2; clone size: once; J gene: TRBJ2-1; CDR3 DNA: TGTGCCAGTGCCGGACTAGCGGTACAGGGTGAGCAGTTCTTC; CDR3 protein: CASAGLAVQGEQFF
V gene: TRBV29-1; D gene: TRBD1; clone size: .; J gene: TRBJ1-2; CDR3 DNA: TGCAGCGTTGTTTGGACAGGGGGTGGCTACACCTTC; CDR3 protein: CSVVWTGGGYTF
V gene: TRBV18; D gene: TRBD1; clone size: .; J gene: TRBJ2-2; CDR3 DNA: TGTGCCAGCTCACTGAACGGACAGGTGAACACCGGGGAGCTGTTTTTT; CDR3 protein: CASSLNGQVNTGELFF
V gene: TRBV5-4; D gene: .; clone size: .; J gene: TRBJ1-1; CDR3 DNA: TGTGCCAGCAGCTTGGGAACAGCGAACACTGAAGCTTTCTTT; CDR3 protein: CASSLGTANTEAFF
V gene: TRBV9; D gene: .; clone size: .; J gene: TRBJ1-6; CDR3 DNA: TGTGCCAGCAGCGCCAAGAGCTCCTATAATTCACCCCTCCACTTT; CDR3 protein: CASSAKSSYNSPLHF
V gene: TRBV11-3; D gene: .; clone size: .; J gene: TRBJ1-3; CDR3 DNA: TGTGCCAGCAGCCCTACCTACGGAAACACCATATATTTT; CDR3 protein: CASSPTYGNTIYF
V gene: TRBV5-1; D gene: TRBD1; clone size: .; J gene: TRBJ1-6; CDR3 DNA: TGCGCCAGCAGCTTGTTGGGTACAGGGGGTAATTCACCCCTCCACTTT; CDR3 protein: CASSLLGTGGNSPLHF
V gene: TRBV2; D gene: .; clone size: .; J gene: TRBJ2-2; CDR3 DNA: TGTGCCAGCAGTGAAGTCAGGGTGGGCGGGGAGCTGTTTTTT; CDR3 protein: CASSEVRVGGELFF
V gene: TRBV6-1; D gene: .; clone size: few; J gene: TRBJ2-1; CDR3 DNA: TGTGCCAGCAGTGATCAGGGGTATGAGCAGTTCTTC; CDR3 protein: CASSDQGYEQFF
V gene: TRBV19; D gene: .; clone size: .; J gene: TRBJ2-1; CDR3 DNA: TGTGCCAGTAGTATCTATAGCAATGAGCAGTTCTTC; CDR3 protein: CASSIYSNEQFF
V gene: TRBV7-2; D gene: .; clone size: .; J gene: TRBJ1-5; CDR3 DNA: TGTGCCAGCAGCTTAGAGTCCGTCCAGGGTGGCAATCAGCCCCAGCATTTT; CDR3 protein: CASSLESVQGGNQPQHF
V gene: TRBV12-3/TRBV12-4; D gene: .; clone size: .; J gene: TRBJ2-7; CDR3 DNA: TGTGCCAGCACCCGACAAAACTCCTACGAGCAGTACTTC; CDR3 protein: CASTRQNSYEQYF
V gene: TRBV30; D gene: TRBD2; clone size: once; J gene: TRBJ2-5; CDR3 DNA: TGTGCCTGGAGTGGGACTAGCGGGAGTTCTAGTGAGACCCAGTACTTC; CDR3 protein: CAWSGTSGSSSETQYF
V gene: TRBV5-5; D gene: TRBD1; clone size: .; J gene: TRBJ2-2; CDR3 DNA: TGTGCCAGCAGCCCTAGGGCGGGACAGGGTTTCGGGGAGCTGTTTTTT; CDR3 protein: CASSPRAGQGFGELFF
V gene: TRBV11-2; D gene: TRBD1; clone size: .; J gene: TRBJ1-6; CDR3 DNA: TGTGCCAGCAGTTTAGGACAGGTTGTACCCCTCCACTTT; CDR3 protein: CASSLGQVVPLHF
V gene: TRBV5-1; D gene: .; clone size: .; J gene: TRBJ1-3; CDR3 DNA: TGCGCCAGCAGCTTGGGGGGCCCCAGCACCATATATTTT; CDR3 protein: CASSLGGPSTIYF
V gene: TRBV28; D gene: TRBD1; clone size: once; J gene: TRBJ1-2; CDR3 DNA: TGTGCCAGCAGTTTGCATACAGGGGGCTTCACTGTGGGCTATGGCTACACCTTC; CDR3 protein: CASSLHTGGFTVGYGYTF
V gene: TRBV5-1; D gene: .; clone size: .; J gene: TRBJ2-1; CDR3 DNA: TGCGCCAGCAGCTTTCCCGGGGGGCCCCACAATGAGCAGTTCTTC; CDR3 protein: CASSFPGGPHNEQFF